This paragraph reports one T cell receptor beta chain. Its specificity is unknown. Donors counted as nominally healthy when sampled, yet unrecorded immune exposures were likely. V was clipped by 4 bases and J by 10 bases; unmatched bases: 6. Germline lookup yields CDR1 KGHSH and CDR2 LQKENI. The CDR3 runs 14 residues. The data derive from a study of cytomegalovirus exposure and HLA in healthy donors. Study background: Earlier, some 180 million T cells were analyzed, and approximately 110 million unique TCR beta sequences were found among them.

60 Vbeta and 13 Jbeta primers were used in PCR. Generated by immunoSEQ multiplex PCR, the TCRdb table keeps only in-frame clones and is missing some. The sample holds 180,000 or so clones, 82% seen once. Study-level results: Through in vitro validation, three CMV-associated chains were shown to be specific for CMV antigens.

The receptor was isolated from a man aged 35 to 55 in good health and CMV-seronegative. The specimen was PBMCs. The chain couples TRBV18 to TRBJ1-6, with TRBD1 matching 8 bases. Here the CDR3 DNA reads TGTGCCAGCTCACGGACAGGGAAAGGGTCACCCCTCCACTTT. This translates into CASSRTGKGSPLHF.